Listed here are 21 T cell receptor beta chains from one sample, sequenced in a study of T cell repertoires in cytomegalovirus infection. Each CDR3 protein is one row after TCRdb ran MiXCR on the reads. The sample holds under 300,000 distinct CDR3 sequences; about 18% are singletons and the top ten take about half. Sequencing was done on a sample of CD8+ T cells from PBMCs. The source is a human donor in good health (CMV status not recorded). Some clones in this sample may be carry-over from other donors' samples.

The chain is built from TRBV6-5 and TRBJ2-7; D is unresolved. Germline V gene lookup returns CDR1 MNHEY and CDR2 SVGAGI. This CDR3 has 11 residues. Between the trimmed V and J ends, which lost 5 bases and 6 bases, there was a span of 8 bases. The CDR3 reads CASSHLSEQYF. The CDR3 nucleotides read TGTGCCAGCAGTCATCTTTCCGAGCAGTACTTC.

This clonotype was recorded a few times. CDR3 DNA sequence: TGTGCCAGCAGCCCGACCGGGATCAACACTGAAGCTTTCTTT. Protein: CASSPTGINTEAFF. This chain connects TRBV6-5 to TRBJ1-1; unclear D gene. This CDR3 comprises 14 residues. Trimming took 6 bases from V and 2 from J, leaving 13 bases between them. The germline gives CDR1 MNHEY, CDR2 SVGAGI.

This clonotype came up a few times. V and J are TRBV28 and TRBJ2-3, with 7 bases lining up with TRBD2. V lost 9 bases and J lost 4; bases outside the gene matches: 13. The CDR3 contains 15 residues. Germline CDR1 reads MDHEN; CDR2 reads SYDVKM. The CDR3 region has the DNA TGTGCCAGTCCACCGACTAGCAAAAAGGCAGATACGCAGTATTTT. Encoded protein: CASPPTSKKADTQYF.

The CDR3 nucleotides are TGTGCCACCAGTGCAGGGGGCGTTATCAATGAGCAGTTCTTC. Translation gives CATSAGGVINEQFF. V gene TRBV24-1 combines with J gene TRBJ2-1, with 8 positions matching TRBD1. This CDR3 has 14 residues. From germline, CDR1 is KGHDR and CDR2 SFDVKD. Trimming cost V 5 bases and J 6 bases; bases outside gene matches: 5.

The chain recombines TRBV6-6 with TRBJ2-1; no reliable D call. The CDR3 sequence is 15 residues long. V dropped 6 bases and J dropped 2 bases, with 14 bases sitting between them. Germline lookup yields CDR1 MNHNY and CDR2 SVGAGI (reference sequence). The DNA for the CDR3 is TGTGCCAGCAGCCTACAGCTTAGTCCCTACAATGAGCAGTTCTTC. It is translated as CASSLQLSPYNEQFF.

The V and J genes are TRBV29-1 and TRBJ1-1; D gene unclear. The CDR3 has 11 residues. V lost 5 bases and J 0 bases, leaving 4 bases between the germline ends. The V gene's germline CDR1 is SQVTM and CDR2 ANQGSEA. Written as DNA, the CDR3 is TGCAGCGTTAGCGTGAACACTGAAGCTTTCTTT. It translates to CSVSVNTEAFF.

The chain couples TRBV3-1 to TRBJ2-7; 7 nucleotides line up with TRBD1. The CDR3 is made up of 15 amino acids. With 3 bases clipped from V and 5 bases from J, the junction kept 10 bases outside the gene matches. Looked up from germline, CDR1 is LGHDT and CDR2 is YNNKEL (reference sequence). CDR3 residues: CASSHLQGSVNEQYF. CDR3 coding DNA: TGTGCCAGCAGCCACCTACAGGGGAGTGTCAACGAGCAGTACTTC.

The table lists this clonotype with many counts. V is TRBV4-3 and J is TRBJ2-5; D is unresolved. Trimming left V 1 base short and J 5 bases short, with 8 bases between. The length of the CDR3 is 13 residues. Germline V gene data show CDR1 as LGHNA and CDR2 as YSLEER. CDR3 bases: TGCGCCAGCAGCCAAGTTCTAGGCGAGACCCAGTACTTC. The encoded protein is CASSQVLGETQYF.

Many counts were recorded for this clonotype. The chain is built from TRBV7-6 and TRBJ2-1, with a possible D match to TRBD1 (5 bases). The germline gives CDR1 SGHVS, CDR2 FNYEAQ. The germline V and J ends were trimmed by 5 bases and 5 bases, with 19 bases remaining between them. The CDR3 contains 16 residues. The CDR3 nucleotides read TGTGCCAGCAGCCCGACAGCGATACTAAGAGACAATGAGCAGTTCTTC. Translation: CASSPTAILRDNEQFF.

In this sample, this clonotype turned up a few times. V is TRBV9 and J is TRBJ2-3; 9 bases are shared with TRBD2. The CDR3 contains 16 residues. V lost 0 bases, J lost 2 bases, and 4 bases stayed unmatched. Germline V gene lookup returns CDR1 SGDLS and CDR2 YYNGEE. In DNA form, the CDR3 reads TGTGCCAGCAGCGTAGAGGTAGCGGGGGACACAGATACGCAGTATTTT. Protein: CASSVEVAGDTDTQYF.

Ten or more counts support this clonotype. The chain has TRBV12-3 or TRBV12-4 and TRBJ1-1, with D hard to call. V was clipped by 4 bases and J by 8 bases, with 8 bases between them. The CDR3 has 11 amino acids. The CDR3 here is CASSSDLEAFF. The CDR3 DNA follows: TGTGCCAGCAGTTCCGATTTGGAAGCTTTCTTT.

A few counts support this clonotype. The rearrangement uses TRBV6-2 or TRBV6-3 and TRBJ2-1, with D hard to call. Per germline, CDR1 MNHEY and CDR2 SVGEGT. The CDR3 covers 16 residues. Trimming stripped 3 bases from V and 4 bases from J, with 16 bases between. CDR3 residues: CASSYASPVKYNEQFF. For the CDR3, the DNA is TGTGCCAGCAGTTATGCCAGCCCCGTGAAATACAATGAGCAGTTCTTC.

This clonotype was recorded at least ten times. The chain combines TRBV7-9 with TRBJ1-4, with D uncertain. The CDR3 is 12 amino acids. Per germline, CDR1 SEHNR and CDR2 FQNEAQ (reference sequence). Trimming took 1 base from V and 8 from J, leaving 5 bases between them. The CDR3 sequence is CASSLGTEKLFF. DNA for the CDR3: TGTGCCAGCAGCTTAGGAACCGAAAAACTGTTTTTT.

V gene TRBV20-1 combines with J gene TRBJ2-3, with D tentatively TRBD2 (7 bases). The CDR3 runs 15 residues. The V end lost 2 bases, the J end lost 5 bases, and 17 bases lay between the germline ends. The germline gives CDR1 DFQATT, CDR2 SNEGSKA (reference sequence). This chain's CDR3 is CSARIVSGGKDTQYF. Here the CDR3 DNA reads TGCAGTGCTAGAATTGTTTCGGGGGGCAAAGATACGCAGTATTTT.

This clonotype was seen at least ten times. The chain joins TRBV12-3 or TRBV12-4 to TRBJ2-7; D is perhaps TRBD2 (6 bases). This CDR3 is built from 14 residues. V gave up 3 bases and J gave up 4 bases, with 13 bases separating them. The CDR3 sequence: CASSLNGGDYEQYF. The CDR3 DNA is TGTGCCAGCAGTTTGAACGGGGGAGATTACGAGCAGTACTTC.

This rearrangement joins TRBV6-2 or TRBV6-3 to TRBJ1-1; TRBD1 is a possible D gene (6 bases). Trimming pared 4 bases from V and 7 bases from J, leaving 13 bases between. CDR3 length equals 13 residues. Germline-derived CDR1 and CDR2 are MNHEY and SVGEGT. CDR3 amino acids: CASSSRLDSEAFF. CDR3 DNA: TGTGCCAGCAGTTCCCGCCTGGACAGTGAAGCTTTCTTT.

This chain connects TRBV6-5 to TRBJ2-7, with D possibly being TRBD2 (5 bases). Germline assignment: CDR1 MNHEY and CDR2 SVGAGI. V was shortened by 7 bases and J by 5 bases, with 12 bases between the two germline ends. This CDR3 spans 12 amino acids. The CDR3 bases are TGTGCCAGCATGAGTATGGAGGACGAGCAGTACTTC. The encoded protein is CASMSMEDEQYF.

This clonotype was observed many times. The chain recombines TRBV7-2 with TRBJ1-2; 8 bases fit TRBD1. V lost 4 bases to trimming and J lost 5 bases; unmatched junction nucleotides: 9. The CDR3 extends over 15 amino acids. Germline CDR1 and CDR2: SGHTA and FQGNSA. The CDR3 loop reads CASSSTGGGLYGYTF. The DNA for the CDR3 is TGTGCCAGCAGCTCTACAGGGGGAGGATTATATGGCTACACCTTC. Full variable domain (missing parts from reference TRBV7-2 and TRBJ1-2): GAGVSQSPSNKVTEKGKDVELRCDPISGHTALYWYRQSLGQGLEFLIYFQGNSAPDKSGLPSDRFSAERTGGSVSTLTIQRTQQEDSAVYLCASSSTGGGLYGYTFGSGTRLTVV.

The V and J genes are TRBV12-3 or TRBV12-4 and TRBJ1-5; D is undetermined. V was clipped by 0 bases and J by 3 bases, with 21 bases between them. There are 19 residues in the CDR3. In DNA, the CDR3 is TGTGCCAGCAGTTTAGCGTCGGCAGGACTACTTTACAACAATCAGCCCCAGCATTTT. It codes for CASSLASAGLLYNNQPQHF.

There are many counts of this clonotype. The chain employs TRBV28 and TRBJ2-1; no clear D gene. Trimming removed 3 bases from V and 8 bases from J, with 8 bases in between. Germline lookup yields CDR1 MDHEN and CDR2 SYDVKM. The length of the CDR3 is 12 residues. Here the CDR3 reads CASSFSGDEQFF. In nucleotides, the CDR3 is TGTGCCAGCAGTTTTTCTGGCGATGAGCAGTTCTTC.

The J gene is TRBJ1-1, the V gene TRBV6-2 or TRBV6-3; D not resolved. V lost 4 bases, J lost 8 bases, and 8 bases lay in between. In germline, CDR1 is MNHEY, CDR2 SVGEGT. The CDR3 sequence is 11 residues long. In DNA, the CDR3 is TGTGCCAGCAGTTTTGGCGAGGAAGCTTTCTTT. This sequence encodes CASSFGEEAFF.